Below are 13 T cell receptor beta chains sequenced from a single sample in a study of T cell responses to AZD1222 COVID-19 vaccine. Produced via immunoSEQ multiplex PCR; TCRdb's table is partial and in-frame only. Seen here are around 97,000 clones, less than 95% observed once, and the top ten hold 4% to 5.5%. Source: peripheral blood, taken on day 0 of AZD1222 vaccination. Receptors were obtained from an adult in good health.

This clone was counted only a few times. The CDR3 nucleotides read TGTGCCAGCAGTGGGGAGGTAACTGAAGCTTTCTTT. Translation: CASSGEVTEAFF. The V gene is TRBV2, the J gene TRBJ1-1, with unresolved D. V lost 4 bases, J lost 5 bases, and 8 bases lay in between. In germline, CDR1 is SNHLY, CDR2 FYNNEI. The CDR3 has 12 amino acids.

DNA for the CDR3: TGTGCCAGCAGCTTAGGACAGGCGAACACTGAAGCTTTCTTT. Its translation is CASSLGQANTEAFF. The chain carries TRBV7-9 and TRBJ1-1; TRBD1 is a possible D gene (6 bases). The germline V gene has CDR1 SEHNR and CDR2 FQNEAQ (reference sequence). V lost 1 base and J lost 1, with 7 bases in between. The length of the CDR3 is 14 residues.

The V and J genes are TRBV9 and TRBJ2-1; perhaps D is TRBD1 or TRBD2 (5 bases each). Germline CDR1 SGDLS, CDR2 YYNGEE. This CDR3 is built from 14 residues. The V and J ends lost 0 bases and 8 bases respectively, with 12 bases between them. The CDR3 region has the DNA TGTGCCAGCAGCGTAGGTTTGGGGACCGATGAGCAGTTCTTC. Translated, it gives CASSVGLGTDEQFF.

This clone showed up just once. The chain joins TRBV4-2 to TRBJ2-3; TRBD1 matches 10 bases. The CDR3 consists of 16 residues. With 4 bases clipped from V and 4 bases from J, the junction kept 8 bases outside the gene matches. Germline CDR1 is LGHNA and CDR2 is YNFKEQ. CDR3 DNA: TGTGCCAGCAGCCTACTCCGGGACAGGGGCGCAGATACGCAGTATTTT. Translation: CASSLLRDRGADTQYF.

The chain carries TRBV6-2 or TRBV6-3 and TRBJ2-7, with D maybe TRBD1 (5 bases). The CDR3 loop spans 13 amino acids. Germline CDR1 is MNHEY and CDR2 is SVGEGT. V was shortened by 5 bases and J by 5 bases, with 13 bases between the two germline ends. Here the CDR3 DNA reads TGTGCCAGCAGTACTCAGGGTGGCAACGAGCAGTACTTC. It yields the protein CASSTQGGNEQYF.

The rearrangement uses TRBV7-8 and TRBJ2-7; D perhaps matches TRBD2 (6 bases). The V end lost 6 bases, the J end lost 6 bases, and 18 bases lay between the germline ends. The CDR3 spans 14 residues. CDR1 is SGHVS, CDR2 FQNEAQ, per germline. CDR3 DNA: TGTGCCAGCAGTTTGGGAGGTGTGGGAGTCGAGCAGTACTTC. It codes for CASSLGGVGVEQYF.

The sample holds one count of this clone. The chain couples TRBV6-7 to TRBJ2-2; D is ambiguous. TRBV6-7 is designated an ORF whose function remains uncertain. The CDR3 consists of 17 residues. The V and J ends lost 0 bases and 7 bases respectively, with 18 bases between them. CDR3 residues: CASSYSKAQVGIGELFF. CDR3 DNA sequence: TGTGCCAGCAGTTACTCGAAGGCCCAGGTGGGAATCGGGGAGCTGTTTTTT.

In the case of this clone: Additional DNA sequences in this sample encode the identical CDR3. The gene calls are TRBV28 and TRBJ1-5, with D unresolved. Germline CDR1 reads MDHEN; CDR2 reads SYDVKM. This CDR3 comprises 12 residues. Trimming stripped 1 base from V and 5 bases from J, with 3 bases between. CDR3 coding DNA: TGTGCCAGCAGTTTATTAGATCAGCCCCAGCATTTT. Its protein product is CASSLLDQPQHF.

V is TRBV7-9 and J is TRBJ1-1; 11 positions agree with TRBD1. This CDR3 region has 14 residues. The ends lost 4 bases at V and 11 bases at J; junction bases unmatched: 9. Germline V lookup: CDR1 SEHNR, CDR2 FQNEAQ (reference sequence). Here the CDR3 reads CASSSDRGLGGAFF. The CDR3 DNA reads as TGTGCCAGCAGCTCGGACAGGGGGCTTGGCGGGGCTTTCTTT.

The J gene is TRBJ1-2, the V gene TRBV9; perhaps TRBD1 as D (5 bases). CDR1 and CDR2 (germline): SGDLS, YYNGEE. The CDR3 spans 13 residues. V gave up 2 bases and J gave up 2 bases, with 7 bases separating them. The CDR3 DNA reads as TGTGCCAGCAGCGTCCAGGGCAACTATGGCTACACCTTC. Protein: CASSVQGNYGYTF. Complete variable domain (other parts from reference TRBV9 and TRBJ1-2): DSGVTQTPKHLITATGQRVTLRCSPRSGDLSVYWYQQSLDQGLQFLIQYYNGEERAKGNILERFSAQQFPDLHSELNLSSLELGDSALYFCASSVQGNYGYTFGSGTRLTVV.

The chain employs TRBV19 and TRBJ2-1; 8 nucleotides match TRBD1. V gave up 1 base and J gave up 8 bases; unmatched junction bases: 4. Germline-derived CDR1 and CDR2 are LNHDA and SQIVND (reference sequence). The CDR3 is 14 amino acids. CDR3 amino acids: CASSIGLTGDEQFF. CDR3 DNA: TGTGCCAGTAGTATAGGATTGACAGGGGATGAGCAGTTCTTC.

The rearrangement joins TRBV19 to TRBJ2-7; D remains ambiguous. V lost 3 bases to trimming and J lost 8 bases, with 23 bases between them. Germline CDR1 is LNHDA and CDR2 is SQIVND (reference sequence). This CDR3 is 16 amino acids long. Here the CDR3 DNA reads TGTGCCAGTAGTATTAGGGTTACCCTACCATTTACGAAGCAGTACTTC. It translates to CASSIRVTLPFTKQYF.

The V gene is TRBV7-9, the J gene TRBJ2-1; TRBD2 aligns across 13 bases. V was pared by 4 bases and J by 7 bases, with 4 bases of the junction left unmatched. The CDR3 is 15 residues long. The germline V gene encodes CDR1 SEHNR and CDR2 FQNEAQ (reference sequence). The CDR3 region is CASSWTSGGMNEQFF. The CDR3 DNA sequence: TGTGCCAGCAGCTGGACTAGCGGGGGAATGAATGAGCAGTTCTTC.